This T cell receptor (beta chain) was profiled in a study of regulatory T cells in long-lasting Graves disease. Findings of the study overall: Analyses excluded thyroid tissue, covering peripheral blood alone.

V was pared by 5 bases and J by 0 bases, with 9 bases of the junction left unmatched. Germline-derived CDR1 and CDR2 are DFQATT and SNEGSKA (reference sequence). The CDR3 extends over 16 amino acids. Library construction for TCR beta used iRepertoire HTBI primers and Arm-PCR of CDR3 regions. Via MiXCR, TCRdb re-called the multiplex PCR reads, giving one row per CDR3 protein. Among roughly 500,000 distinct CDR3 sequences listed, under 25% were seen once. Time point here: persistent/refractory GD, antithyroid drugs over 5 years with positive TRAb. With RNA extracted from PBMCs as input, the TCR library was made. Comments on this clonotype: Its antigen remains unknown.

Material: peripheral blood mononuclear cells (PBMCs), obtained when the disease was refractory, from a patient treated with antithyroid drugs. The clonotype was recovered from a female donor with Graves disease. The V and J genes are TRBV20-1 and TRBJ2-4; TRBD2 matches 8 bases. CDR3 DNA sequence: TGCAGTGCTGAGGCAGCTAGCGGGCTAGCCAAAAACATTCAGTACTTC. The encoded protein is CSAEAASGLAKNIQYF.